A single sample gave rise to the 28 T cell receptor beta chains below, sequenced in a study of human T cells and chemical hapten exposure. Time point described: healthy volunteer bleed at 6 weeks. The authors' total RNA extraction used unfractionated whole blood. TCRdb reprocessed the RACE reads with MiXCR, giving one entry per CDR3 protein. The table lists 65,000 to 95,000 distinct CDR3 sequences, approximately 8.1% of them singletons. The sequenced sample was whole blood. These receptors were obtained from a female donor in good health. Some clones in this sample may be carry-over from other donors' samples.

The chain is built from TRBV6-5 and TRBJ2-2, with 9 bases lining up with TRBD2. The CDR3 sequence is 15 residues long. Germline V gene sequence: CDR1 MNHEY, CDR2 SVGAGI. V lost 5 bases, J lost 1 base, and 2 bases stayed unmatched. Written as DNA, the CDR3 is TGTGCCAGCAGTGTAGCGGGGGAGAACACCGGGGAGCTGTTTTTT. This gives the protein CASSVAGENTGELFF.

The gene calls are TRBV6-5 and TRBJ2-7; D assignment may be TRBD1 or TRBD2 (5 bases each). V lost 5 bases and J 4 bases, leaving 18 bases between the germline ends. This CDR3 has 15 residues. CDR1 is MNHEY and CDR2 is SVGAGI in the germline V gene. The CDR3 loop reads CASSKTGPTFYEQYF. Here the CDR3 DNA reads TGTGCCAGCAGTAAAACGGGACCCACCTTTTACGAGCAGTACTTC.

This clonotype has more than one count but fewer than ten. The chain employs TRBV5-1 and TRBJ2-5; D unresolved. Trimming left V 1 base short and J 1 base short, with 8 bases between. The CDR3 runs 14 residues. The germline gives CDR1 SGHRS, CDR2 YFSETQ. CDR3 DNA sequence: TGCGCCAGCAGCTTGTACACAACCCAAGAGACCCAGTACTTC. Protein sequence: CASSLYTTQETQYF.

In its sample, this clonotype was seen many times. V gene TRBV3-1 combines with J gene TRBJ1-5; 7 bases line up with TRBD1. The CDR3 totals 17 residues. J lost 6 bases, V lost 0 bases, and 11 bases had no gene match. Germline CDR1 reads LGHDT; CDR2 reads YNNKEL (reference sequence). The CDR3 sequence: CASSQETGEFPGQPQHF. CDR3 nucleotides: TGTGCCAGCAGCCAAGAAACAGGGGAGTTTCCGGGTCAGCCCCAGCATTTT.

The CDR3 sequence is CATRARSGSFRNEQFF. The CDR3 DNA follows: TGTGCCACTCGGGCAAGGTCGGGCTCGTTTCGCAATGAGCAGTTCTTC. V gene TRBV19 combines with J gene TRBJ2-1; D gene ambiguous. V lost 10 bases and J lost 6, with 25 bases in between. The CDR3 runs 16 residues. Germline lookup yields CDR1 LNHDA and CDR2 SQIVND (reference sequence).

This clonotype was detected only a few times. The chain combines TRBV6-6 with TRBJ1-2; 7 bases fit TRBD1. CDR3 size: 17 residues. Trimming cost V 6 bases and J 3 bases; bases outside gene matches: 16. Looked up from germline, CDR1 is MNHNY and CDR2 is SVGAGI (reference sequence). The CDR3 DNA reads TGTGCCAGCAGACAACGAATTGGACAGGCGACTTACTATGGCTACACCTTC. Protein product: CASRQRIGQATYYGYTF.

The chain employs TRBV9 and TRBJ2-3, with D perhaps being TRBD1 or TRBD2 (5 bases each). The germline V gene encodes CDR1 SGDLS and CDR2 YYNGEE. CDR3 length: 15 residues. V was shortened by 0 bases and J by 10 bases, with 18 bases between the two germline ends. CDR3 region: CASSVDERGLWAQYF. The CDR3, as DNA: TGTGCCAGCAGCGTAGATGAACGGGGCCTATGGGCGCAGTATTTT.

V is TRBV29-1 and J is TRBJ2-3, with D uncertain. V dropped 8 bases and J dropped 11 bases, with 17 bases sitting between them. The CDR3 has 11 amino acids. The germline CDR1 and CDR2 sequences are SQVTM and ANQGSEA. The CDR3 protein is CSMEFAHMQYF. CDR3 DNA sequence: TGCAGCATGGAGTTTGCCCATATGCAGTATTTT.

This rearrangement joins TRBV2 to TRBJ2-2; D is perhaps TRBD1 or TRBD2 (6 bases each). The germline V gene has CDR1 SNHLY and CDR2 FYNNEI. V lost 5 bases to trimming and J lost 6 bases, with 16 bases between them. This CDR3 has 15 residues. The CDR3 spells CASSSGALAPGELFF. CDR3 sequence (DNA): TGTGCCAGCAGTTCGGGGGCTTTGGCTCCCGGGGAGCTGTTTTTT.

This sequence joins TRBV25-1 and TRBJ2-3; 10 nucleotides agree with TRBD2. Germline V gene sequence: CDR1 MGHDK, CDR2 SYGVNS. V shed 4 bases, J shed 2 bases, and the junction held 3 bases outside the gene matches. The CDR3 is made up of 15 amino acids. DNA for the CDR3: TGTGCCAGCAGTGTACTAGCGGGGACCACAGATACGCAGTATTTT. Amino acids: CASSVLAGTTDTQYF. Supplemented by reference TRBV25-1 and TRBJ2-3, the full variable domain reads EADIYQTPRYLVIGTGKKITLECSQTMGHDKMYWYQQDPGMELHLIHYSYGVNSTEKGDLSSESTVSRIRTEHFPLTLESARPSHTSQYLCASSVLAGTTDTQYFGPGTRLTVL.

This clonotype was counted at least ten times. The chain has TRBV12-3 or TRBV12-4 and TRBJ1-3; the D gene is possibly TRBD1 (5 bases). V shed 7 bases and J shed 7 bases, with 14 bases lying between them. The length of the CDR3 is 13 residues. The CDR3 loop is CASTDGQLNTIYF. CDR3 nucleotides: TGTGCCAGCACCGACGGACAACTGAACACCATATATTTT.

V and J are TRBV10-3 and TRBJ2-7; perhaps D is TRBD1 or TRBD2 (6 bases each). Trimming shortened V by 4 bases and J by 4 bases, and 14 bases separated the two germline ends. The CDR3 loop spans 14 amino acids. Germline V gene data show CDR1 as ENHRY and CDR2 as SYGVKD. For the CDR3, the DNA is TGTGCCATCAGTGTGGAGGGGGTAGGGTACGAGCAGTACTTC. Amino acids: CAISVEGVGYEQYF.

This clonotype was picked up a small number of times. The gene calls are TRBV12-3 or TRBV12-4 and TRBJ2-1; 10 bases line up with TRBD2. This CDR3 region has 15 residues. With 7 bases clipped from V and 4 bases from J, the junction kept 7 bases outside the gene matches. CDR3 nucleotide sequence: TGTGCCAGCAACGCGAGGACTAGCGGATACAATGAGCAGTTCTTC. Its protein is CASNARTSGYNEQFF.

In its sample, this clonotype was seen many times. The rearrangement uses TRBV27 and TRBJ2-3; the D gene is possibly TRBD2 (7 bases). The CDR3 length is 21 residues. Germline-derived CDR1 and CDR2 are MNHEY and SMNVEV (reference sequence). The V end lost 3 bases, the J end lost 1 base, and 29 bases lay between the germline ends. The CDR3 sequence: CASSLEGGRIVVGLGTDTQYF. DNA for the CDR3: TGTGCCAGCAGTTTGGAGGGGGGGCGCATTGTTGTAGGTTTGGGCACAGATACGCAGTATTTT.

This clonotype was observed many times. This chain joins TRBV5-1 and TRBJ2-5; D ambiguous. V was pared by 0 bases and J by 5 bases, with 14 bases between. This CDR3 contains 15 residues. Per the germline V gene, CDR1 is SGHRS and CDR2 is YFSETQ. CDR3 in DNA: TGCGCCAGCAGCTTGGACCCCGACGTGTTGGAGACCCAGTACTTC. Residues: CASSLDPDVLETQYF.

Points on this clonotype: A much larger clone lies one base from this, so it may be a read error. The chain couples TRBV28 to TRBJ2-2; either TRBD1 or TRBD2 may fit D (5 bases each). The germline V gene has CDR1 MDHEN and CDR2 SYDVKM. There are 15 residues in the CDR3. Trimming shortened V by 10 bases and J by 4 bases, and 19 bases separated the two germline ends. For the CDR3, the DNA is TGTGCCACCGAAGGAGGATTCAGGGCCACCGGGGAGCTGTTTTTT. Translated, it gives CATEGGFRATGELFF.

Many counts were recorded for this clonotype. Written as DNA, the CDR3 is TGTGCCAGCAGCTTAAACCCGGTTCTGGGTACTGAAGCTTTCTTT. This translates into CASSLNPVLGTEAFF. This chain connects TRBV7-3 to TRBJ1-1; D is unclear. The CDR3 extends over 15 amino acids. V was clipped by 1 base and J by 5 bases, with 14 bases between them. Germline CDR1 reads SGHTA; CDR2 reads FQGTGA.

This clonotype was seen ten or more times. This sequence joins TRBV27 and TRBJ1-6; the match to TRBD1 covers 7 bases. The junction had 5 bases not matched to a gene; V was cut back by 6 bases and J by 6 bases. CDR1 is MNHEY and CDR2 is SMNVEV in the germline V gene (reference sequence). CDR3 length: 14 amino acids. The CDR3 spells CASSFTGANSPLHF. CDR3 DNA sequence: TGTGCCAGCAGCTTTACAGGGGCTAATTCACCCCTCCACTTT.

Ten or more counts support this clonotype. The chain carries TRBV6-2 or TRBV6-3 and TRBJ2-1; the match to TRBD2 covers 13 bases. Germline V gives CDR1 MNHEY, CDR2 SVGEGT. CDR3 size: 15 residues. Germline trimming cut 8 bases from V and 8 bases from J; bases unmatched to any gene: 9. This chain's CDR3 is CASEDGTSGTYEQFF. The CDR3 DNA follows: TGTGCCAGCGAAGACGGGACTAGCGGGACGTATGAGCAGTTCTTC.

This clonotype was counted ten times or more. The CDR3 sequence: CASSLEGHTYEQYF. The CDR3 DNA sequence: TGTGCCAGCAGCTTAGAGGGACATACCTACGAGCAGTACTTC. V is TRBV7-3 and J is TRBJ2-7; tentatively, D is TRBD1 (6 bases). Germline values: CDR1 SGHTA, CDR2 FQGTGA. V was pared by 2 bases and J by 2 bases, with 10 bases between. This CDR3 has 14 amino acids.

The rearrangement joins TRBV3-1 to TRBJ2-7; tentatively, D is TRBD2 (5 bases). Germline CDR1 is LGHDT and CDR2 is YNNKEL (reference sequence). V was shortened by 4 bases and J by 3 bases, with 13 bases between the two germline ends. The CDR3 length is 14 residues. CDR3 sequence: CASSLPGKDYEQYF. The DNA for the CDR3 is TGTGCCAGCAGCCTGCCCGGGAAAGACTACGAGCAGTACTTC.

This clonotype was counted at least ten times. The chain is built from TRBV7-9 and TRBJ1-5; D unclear. The V end was cut by 5 bases, the J end by 6 bases, with 20 bases between. This CDR3 is built from 16 residues. Germline V lookup: CDR1 SEHNR, CDR2 FQNEAQ (reference sequence). The CDR3 nucleotides read TGTGCCAGCAGCAGATTGCAGTACACCGAAGGTCAGCCCCAGCATTTT. This translates into CASSRLQYTEGQPQHF.

This clonotype was detected a few times. The chain joins TRBV7-2 to TRBJ1-2, with D uncertain. Germline CDR1 reads SGHTA; CDR2 reads FQGNSA. Trimming stripped 1 base from V and 0 bases from J, with 9 bases between. The CDR3 spans 15 residues. CDR3 sequence: CASSLVRGANYGYTF. CDR3 in DNA: TGTGCCAGCAGCTTAGTTCGTGGAGCTAACTATGGCTACACCTTC.

This rearrangement joins TRBV5-1 to TRBJ2-7, with a tentative D call TRBD2 (6 bases). V was trimmed by 0 bases and J by 2 bases, leaving 12 bases between them. The germline V gene encodes CDR1 SGHRS and CDR2 YFSETQ. The CDR3 totals 15 residues. CDR3 loop: CASSLDGGVTYEQYF. As DNA, the CDR3 is TGCGCCAGCAGCTTGGACGGAGGGGTCACCTACGAGCAGTACTTC.

This clonotype was counted at least ten times. The chain employs TRBV12-3 or TRBV12-4 and TRBJ1-5; 8 bases are shared with TRBD1. The CDR3 spans 16 residues. J lost 6 bases, V lost 3 bases, and 10 bases had no gene match. CDR3 in DNA: TGTGCCAGCAGTTTGGTACAGGGGGTGTCCGGTCAGCCCCAGCATTTT. Its translation: CASSLVQGVSGQPQHF.

This clonotype has ten or more counts. This rearrangement joins TRBV7-2 to TRBJ2-3; D is ambiguous. V shed 3 bases and J shed 6 bases, with 10 bases lying between them. The CDR3 covers 13 residues. Germline V gene sequence: CDR1 SGHTA, CDR2 FQGNSA. The CDR3 DNA follows: TGTGCCAGCAGCTTCGCCTACAGCGATACGCAGTATTTT. Translating gives CASSFAYSDTQYF.

The V gene is TRBV15, the J gene TRBJ1-5, with 8 bases aligning to TRBD1. V lost 0 bases to trimming and J lost 7 bases; unmatched junction nucleotides: 8. The CDR3 spans 16 residues. From germline, CDR1 is LNHNV and CDR2 YYDKDF (reference sequence). CDR3 coding DNA: TGTGCCACCAGCAGAGATGGAGGGACAGGCGGCCAGCCCCAGCATTTT. This gives the protein CATSRDGGTGGQPQHF.

The table lists this clonotype with many counts. This chain uses TRBV5-1 with TRBJ2-6; tentative D call: TRBD1 (6 bases). This CDR3 is 16 amino acids long. V was clipped by 0 bases and J by 2 bases, with 9 bases between them. Germline V CDR1 and CDR2: SGHRS, YFSETQ. DNA of the CDR3: TGCGCCAGCAGCTTGGTGGGGACAACTGGGGCCAACGTCCTGACTTTC. This translates into CASSLVGTTGANVLTF.